Detailed here is one T cell receptor beta chain. TCRdb's table, derived via immunoSEQ multiplex PCR, lists solely in-frame clones and lacks some. The sample lists some 690,000 clones, roughly 91% occurring once. The source of the sample is a study of shared clonotypes between healthy human individuals. The CDR3 totals 16 residues. Looked up from germline, CDR1 is MNHEY and CDR2 is SMNVEV (reference sequence). Trimming removed 2 bases from V and 7 bases from J, with 18 bases in between. The rearrangement joins TRBV27 to TRBJ1-5; maybe TRBD1 (5 bases). This clonotype originated in a man between 18 and 35 years old in good health. Some clones in this sample may be carry-over from other donors' samples. The sample consisted of memory CD8+ T cells from PBMCs. Documented subset: CD45RO+ cells pooled with CCR7-negative TemRA cells. CDR3 bases: TGTGCCAGCAGTTTACTCGGTATCGAAGGGGTGCAGCCCCAGCATTTT. It is translated as CASSLLGIEGVQPQHF.